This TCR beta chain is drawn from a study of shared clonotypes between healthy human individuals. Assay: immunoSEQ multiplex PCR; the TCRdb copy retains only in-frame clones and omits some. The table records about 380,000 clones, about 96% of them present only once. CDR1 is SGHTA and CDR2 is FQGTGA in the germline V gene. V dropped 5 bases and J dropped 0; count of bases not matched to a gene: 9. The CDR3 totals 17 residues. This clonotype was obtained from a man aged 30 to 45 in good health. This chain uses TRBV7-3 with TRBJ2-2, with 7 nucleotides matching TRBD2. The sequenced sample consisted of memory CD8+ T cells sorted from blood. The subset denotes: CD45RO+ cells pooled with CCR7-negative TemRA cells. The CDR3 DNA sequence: TGTGCCAGCAGCCCGCGACTAGCCGACGCGAACACCGGGGAGCTGTTTTTT. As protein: CASSPRLADANTGELFF.